This T cell receptor beta chain was profiled in a study of OX40 agonist ivuxolimab in advanced cancers. CDR3 length: 13 residues. V shed 5 bases, J shed 8 bases, and the junction held 6 bases outside the gene matches. CDR1 is MGHRA, CDR2 YSYEKL, per germline. Here immunoSEQ multiplex PCR was the method, and the copy in TCRdb shows in-frame clones only, minus some. This sample has around 32,000 clones, with more than 70% found just once. Sequencing used CD4+ or CD8+ T cells sorted from blood, obtained in a trial of the OX40 agonist ivuxolimab. The V gene is TRBV4-1, the J gene TRBJ2-1; TRBD1 matches 7 bases. This receptor was obtained from an adult with an advanced solid tumor such as melanoma, head and neck, liver or kidney cancer. Here the CDR3 reads CASSWVGGDEQFF. The CDR3 region has the DNA TGCGCCAGCAGCTGGGTAGGGGGCGATGAGCAGTTCTTC.